This T cell receptor (beta chain) appears in the sequencing data of a study of blood T cell repertoires in COVID-19. In terms of age and location, participants ranged from roughly 18 to 95 years and lived in approximately 26 US areas. Sequencing was performed with immunoSEQ multiplex PCR; in TCRdb, only in-frame clones are kept and a portion is missing. This table has 150,000 to 200,000 clones, approximately 80% appearing once. Source material: PBMCs or T cells enriched from blood (not recorded which). The receptor's source is a man in his 70s who had been exposed to COVID-19.

The CDR3 protein is CASSLVASPYEQYF. CDR3 sequence (DNA): TGTGCCAGCAGCTTAGTCGCTAGCCCCTACGAGCAGTACTTC. The rearrangement joins TRBV7-9 to TRBJ2-7; D is perhaps TRBD2 (5 bases). There are 14 residues in the CDR3. Trimming cost V 1 base and J 2 bases, with 9 bases left between them. Germline V gene lookup returns CDR1 SEHNR and CDR2 FQNEAQ (reference sequence).